This T cell receptor (beta chain) was sequenced for a study of low-dose radiotherapy and immunotherapy resistance in tumors. Study background: Treatment of Cohort 1 consisted of 0.5 Gy per fraction every 2 weeks, adding up to 6.5 Gy. Doses delivered to Cohort 2 were 1 Gy per fraction every two weeks, amounting to 13 Gy over 26 weeks.

Time point denoted: before trial treatment. The study gave donors nivolumab, ipilimumab, aspirin, low-dose cyclophosphamide and low-dose radiotherapy. TCRs were amplified for roughly 20 PCR cycles with a constant-region primer and V-primer adapter. TCRdb ran MiXCR on the reads and lists one entry per CDR3 protein. The sample holds tens of thousands of distinct CDR3 sequences, about 12% seen once. CDR3 size: 15 residues. Germline V gives CDR1 SEHNR, CDR2 FQNEAQ (reference sequence). V lost 3 bases and J lost 0, with 9 bases in between. This clonotype occurred many times. This sequence originates from a female donor with ovarian cancer. The sequencing here drew on PBMCs, taken before treatment. The gene calls are TRBV7-9 and TRBJ2-1; maybe TRBD1 (5 bases). The CDR3 DNA follows: TGTGCCAGCAGCTTCGACAGATCCTCCTACAATGAGCAGTTCTTC. Amino acid sequence: CASSFDRSSYNEQFF.